This T cell receptor (beta chain) stems from a study of beta chain features in type 1 diabetes. Every isolated RNA sample was fully reverse transcribed, so sequencing captured expressed TCRB transcripts. Assay used: immunoSEQ multiplex PCR; TCRdb lists only in-frame clones, some missing. The sample has more than 300,000 clones; 8% are singletons. Sorted CD4+ subsets: naive, central memory, regulatory, stem cell-like memory (CD45RO/CCR7/CD25/CD127/CD95/CD27 panel). Post-sort purity exceeded 95% for all sorted populations. This CDR3 is built from 14 residues. From germline, CDR1 is SGHAT and CDR2 FQNNGV. Trimming cost V 2 bases and J 4 bases; bases outside gene matches: 0.

This TCR was sampled from a woman aged 18-29 years in good health. Sequencing was carried out using central memory CD4+ T cells from blood. The V gene is TRBV11-2, the J gene TRBJ2-5; 11 nucleotides agree with TRBD2. CDR3 in DNA: TGTGCCAGCAGCTTACTAGCGGGAGGAGAGACCCAGTACTTC. Translating gives CASSLLAGGETQYF.